The 8 T cell receptor beta chains below were found in one sample sequenced in a study of cytomegalovirus exposure and HLA in healthy donors (dated by TCRdb to about 2017). Libraries came from the immunoSEQ multiplex PCR assay. The multiplex PCR relied on a mix of 60 forward primers for TCR Vbeta segments and 13 reverse primers for TCR Jbeta segments. The clones in this table, taken by TCRdb from immuneACCESS, are in-frame only. Not every clone is retained; where verified, under half of the shortfall comes from an unresolved V gene, and the cause of the rest is unknown. This sample lists approximately 180,000 clones; about 90% were detected once. Approximately 0.23% of the sample is in the top ten clones. The sequenced sample consisted of PBMCs. All receptors derive from a girl under three years old in good health and CMV-seronegative.

This rearrangement joins TRBV6-1 to TRBJ2-7; D possibly corresponds to TRBD1 (6 bases). V gave up 8 bases and J gave up 2 bases, with 13 bases separating them. The germline V gene has CDR1 MNHNS and CDR2 SASEGT. The CDR3 has 13 residues. CDR3 in amino acids: CASFRQAAYEQYF. The CDR3 DNA reads as TGTGCCAGCTTTCGACAGGCCGCCTACGAGCAGTACTTC.

The chain is built from TRBV2 and TRBJ2-5, with 15 bases that match TRBD2. Germline assignment: CDR1 SNHLY and CDR2 FYNNEI. The CDR3 spans 15 residues. V lost 8 bases to trimming and J lost 5 bases; unmatched junction nucleotides: 6. Written as DNA, the CDR3 is TGTGCCAGCCCCGGACTAGCGGGGGGGCGGGAGACCCAGTACTTC. Translated, it gives CASPGLAGGRETQYF.

The chain couples TRBV5-6 to TRBJ1-4; no firm D call. CDR1 and CDR2 (germline): SGHDT, YYEEEE. Trimming shortened V by 2 bases and J by 6 bases, and 8 bases separated the two germline ends. This CDR3 has 13 residues. In DNA, the CDR3 is TGTGCCAGCAGCTTTTATTCGGATGAAAAACTGTTTTTT. Translated, it gives CASSFYSDEKLFF. The complete variable domain, with remaining parts taken from reference TRBV5-6 and TRBJ1-4, reads DAGVTQSPTHLIKTRGQQVTLRCSPKSGHDTVSWYQQALGQGPQFIFQYYEEEERQRGNFPDRFSGHQFPNYSSELNVNALLLGDSALYLCASSFYSDEKLFFGSGTQLSVL.

The chain combines TRBV30 with TRBJ1-5, with D perhaps matching TRBD1 (5 bases). Between the trimmed V and J ends, which lost 0 bases and 7 bases, there was a span of 13 bases. This CDR3 is 14 amino acids long. The germline V gene encodes CDR1 GTSNPN and CDR2 SVGIG (reference sequence). The CDR3 nucleotides are TGTGCCTGGAGTGTTCGCGGGGGAGGACAGCCCCAGCATTTT. This gives the protein CAWSVRGGGQPQHF.

This chain joins TRBV6-5 and TRBJ1-2; TRBD1 is a possible D gene (6 bases). CDR1 and CDR2 from the germline V gene are MNHEY and SVGAGI. V was shortened by 6 bases and J by 4 bases, with 15 bases between the two germline ends. The CDR3 has 14 residues. This CDR3 is CASRRTAQPYGYTF. CDR3 DNA sequence: TGTGCCAGCAGACGGACAGCTCAACCCTATGGCTACACCTTC.

The chain combines TRBV5-6 with TRBJ2-3; weak D call: TRBD1 (6 bases). V dropped 5 bases and J dropped 2 bases, with 12 bases sitting between them. Germline CDR1 SGHDT, CDR2 YYEEEE. This CDR3 is 14 amino acids long. The CDR3 is CASSLGTYTDTQYF. DNA for the CDR3: TGTGCCAGCAGTCTAGGGACATACACAGATACGCAGTATTTT.

There are a few counts of this clone. The chain employs TRBV7-9 and TRBJ2-7; TRBD1 might be the D (6 bases). V lost 6 bases to trimming and J lost 3 bases, with 15 bases between them. Germline lookup yields CDR1 SEHNR and CDR2 FQNEAQ (reference sequence). The CDR3 has 14 residues. As DNA, the CDR3 is TGTGCCAGCAGTCTAACGGGACACCACTACGAGCAGTACTTC. This sequence encodes CASSLTGHHYEQYF.

V usage is TRBV29-1 and J usage is TRBJ2-1; 7 bases are shared with TRBD2. The CDR3 runs to 13 residues. Losses at the gene ends were 7 bases for V and 4 bases for J; bases not matched to a gene: 7. The germline CDR1 and CDR2 sequences are SQVTM and ANQGSEA. Here the CDR3 DNA reads TGCAGCGGAAAAAGCGGGACTTACAATGAGCAGTTCTTC. Residues: CSGKSGTYNEQFF.